The following is a T cell receptor beta chain sequence with its context. The sample is drawn from a study of stem cell transplantation in POMP-related autoinflammatory disease. Here immunoSEQ multiplex PCR was the method, and the copy in TCRdb shows in-frame clones only, minus some. This table has approximately 23,000 clones, roughly 80% appearing once. Sequencing was performed on CD4+ T cells from PBMCs, taken before stem cell transplantation. This TCR was recovered from a human donor with POMP-related autoinflammation and immune dysregulation (PRAID).

The CDR3 loop is CASSLRRLDITDTQYF. CDR3 DNA: TGCGCCAGCAGCCTCCGGAGACTAGATATCACAGATACGCAGTATTTT. V gene TRBV4-1 combines with J gene TRBJ2-3; tentatively, D is TRBD2 (6 bases). This CDR3 contains 16 residues. Per germline, CDR1 MGHRA and CDR2 YSYEKL. Trimming stripped 4 bases from V and 2 bases from J, with 16 bases between.